This is a list of T cell receptor beta chains from one sample in a study of glioma-infiltrating T cells after dendritic cell vaccination. Method: immunoSEQ multiplex PCR; TCRdb's copy keeps in-frame clones and lacks some. The table includes over 80,000 clones, over 85% detected once. The sequencing used blood, collected before dendritic cell vaccination. These receptors all stem from a human donor with glioblastoma. Both conserved end residues are part of each CDR3. A D gene is named only where the DNA matches it firmly. Clone sizes are given selectively: once, few, many, or a class where the clone is expanded.

d_call	v_call	clone_size	j_call	cdr3_nt	cdr3_aa
-	TRBV11-2	-	TRBJ2-1	TGTGCCAGCAGCCCAGAGGTCTCCTACAATGAGCAGTTCTTC	CASSPEVSYNEQFF
TRBD2	TRBV4-2	-	TRBJ2-2	TGTGCCAGCAGCCAAGGTACGACTAGCGGGGAAATCACCGGGGAGCTGTTTTTT	CASSQGTTSGEITGELFF
-	TRBV19	-	TRBJ2-5	TGTGCCAGTAGTACCTTGGGGGCCCAAGAGACCCAGTACTTC	CASSTLGAQETQYF
-	TRBV6-1	-	TRBJ2-5	TGTGCCAGCAGCAGGGGCCGCGCTGAGACCCAGTACTTC	CASSRGRAETQYF
-	TRBV5-1	-	TRBJ2-3	TGCGCCAGCAGCTCGTCATTCGGGGCAGATACGCAGTATTTT	CASSSSFGADTQYF
TRBD2	TRBV6-5	-	TRBJ2-2	TGTGCCAGCAGTTATTCGCTAGCGGTGAACACCGGGGAGCTGTTTTTT	CASSYSLAVNTGELFF
TRBD2	TRBV6-5	-	TRBJ2-3	TGTGCCAGCAGTTCCGGGGGGTCGGATACGCAGTATTTT	CASSSGGSDTQYF
-	TRBV11-2	-	TRBJ2-3	TGTGCCAGCAGCTTAGATTTGTGGGGGGGGCCCACCTTCACAGATACGCAGTATTTT	CASSLDLWGGPTFTDTQYF
TRBD2	TRBV5-4	-	TRBJ2-1	TGTGCCAGCAGCCGCGGGGGGAATGAGCAGTTCTTC	CASSRGGNEQFF
-	TRBV27	-	TRBJ1-4	TGTGCCAGCAGACTACAGGGATTTAATGAAAAACTGTTTTTT	CASRLQGFNEKLFF
TRBD1	TRBV6-6	-	TRBJ2-2	TGTGCCAGCAGGCAAACCGGGACAGCGAACACCGGGGAGCTGTTTTTT	CASRQTGTANTGELFF
-	TRBV2	-	TRBJ1-1	TGTGCCAGCAGTGAGGGGACGGGAGGGACTGAAGCTTTCTTT	CASSEGTGGTEAFF
-	TRBV6-5	-	TRBJ2-7	TGTGCCAGCAGTTACTCCAGTTCCCGCGGATACGAGCAGTACTTC	CASSYSSSRGYEQYF
-	TRBV9	-	TRBJ1-1	TGTGCCAGCAGCACAGGGAGGGGGAACACTGAAGCTTTCTTT	CASSTGRGNTEAFF
-	TRBV4-1	-	TRBJ1-6	TGCGCCAGCAGCCAAGATGGTAGGGGTGCGTGGTCACCCCTCCACTTT	CASSQDGRGAWSPLHF
-	TRBV10-3	once	TRBJ2-3	TGTGCCATCACCGAGGGGGGGAGAGATACGCAGTATTTT	CAITEGGRDTQYF
TRBD1	TRBV4-1	few	TRBJ2-1	TGCGCCAGCAGCCAAGAATTTCAGGGGGTGAATGAGCAGTTCTTC	CASSQEFQGVNEQFF
-	TRBV18	-	TRBJ1-1	TGTGCCAGCTCATCCCAAGACAGGAACACTGAAGCTTTCTTT	CASSSQDRNTEAFF
-	TRBV5-1	once	TRBJ1-1	TGCGCCAGCAGCTTGGGGACAGTAGAGAACACTGAAGCTTTCTTT	CASSLGTVENTEAFF
TRBD2	TRBV5-1	-	TRBJ2-3	TGCGCCAGCAGCGGCCCAGCGGGAGCCCTGACAGATACGCAGTATTTT	CASSGPAGALTDTQYF
TRBD1	TRBV6-5	-	TRBJ1-2	TGTGCCACCGACCTACAGGGGAGTGACTATGGCTACACCTTC	CATDLQGSDYGYTF
TRBD1	TRBV11-2	-	TRBJ2-5	TGTGCCAGCAGCTCCTACAGGGGGCGAATTGGGGAGACCCAGTACTTC	CASSSYRGRIGETQYF
TRBD2	TRBV7-8	few	TRBJ2-7	TGTGCCAGCAGCCTCCGTCGAGCAGGGACTAGCGGGAACGAGCAGTACTTC	CASSLRRAGTSGNEQYF
TRBD2	TRBV5-4	-	TRBJ2-3	TGTGCCAGCAGCTTCCTGACTAGCGGGGGGGCGAGAGATACGCAGTATTTT	CASSFLTSGGARDTQYF
-	TRBV11-2	-	TRBJ2-1	TGTGCCAGCAGCCCAGGACACAACAATGAGCAGTTCTTC	CASSPGHNNEQFF
-	TRBV6-6	-	TRBJ2-7	TGTGCCAGCAGCTTTACAGAGGGCGAGCAGTACTTC	CASSFTEGEQYF
-	TRBV19	-	TRBJ1-4	TGTGCCAGTAGTACATTTGGACGGGAAGGTGAAAAACTGTTTTTT	CASSTFGREGEKLFF
TRBD1	TRBV19	-	TRBJ2-1	TGTGCCAGCAGGGGGAGCTCCTACAATGAGCAGTTCTTC	CASRGSSYNEQFF
-	TRBV6-5	-	TRBJ1-2	TGTGCCAGCAGTTACGGGGCAGGAGTCTATGGCTACACCTTC	CASSYGAGVYGYTF
-	TRBV30	-	TRBJ1-3	TGTGCCTGGGGGACGGGAGGTTGGTACTCTGGAAACACCATATATTTT	CAWGTGGWYSGNTIYF
TRBD1	TRBV30	-	TRBJ2-7	TGTGCCTGGAGCGTAGACAGGGGCGCGTACGAGCAGTACTTC	CAWSVDRGAYEQYF
-	TRBV6-1	-	TRBJ1-4	TGTGCCAGCAGTGTTTTACAGGGAAGCGGCGAAAAACTGTTTTTT	CASSVLQGSGEKLFF
-	TRBV6-1	-	TRBJ1-2	TGTGCCAGCAGTGAAGGATTAGGGGAAAGTGGCTACACCTTC	CASSEGLGESGYTF
TRBD1	TRBV30	-	TRBJ1-5	TGTGCCTGGGGACCCGGGACAGCAATCAATCAGCCCCAGCATTTT	CAWGPGTAINQPQHF
TRBD2	TRBV6-6	-	TRBJ2-1	TGTGCCAGCAGTTACGGGGGGGGCTCCTACAATGAGCAGTTCTTC	CASSYGGGSYNEQFF
-	TRBV6-6	-	TRBJ1-4	TGTGCCAGCAGCTCCCCCCGGAGTGGTGAAAAACTGTTTTTT	CASSSPRSGEKLFF
-	TRBV5-4	few	TRBJ1-2	TGTGCCAGCAGCCCTGCCGGTGGGGCGTCTAACTATGGCTACACCTTC	CASSPAGGASNYGYTF
-	TRBV30	-	TRBJ1-5	TGTGCCTGGGGGACACGGAGCAATCAGCCCCAGCATTTT	CAWGTRSNQPQHF
-	TRBV19	-	TRBJ1-5	TGTGCCAGTACCGCTCCCGTCACGGGCAATCAGCCCCAGCATTTT	CASTAPVTGNQPQHF
TRBD1	TRBV7-8	-	TRBJ2-7	TGTGCCAGCAGCCCGGGGACAGGGAGCTCCTACGAGCAGTACTTC	CASSPGTGSSYEQYF
-	TRBV6-5	-	TRBJ2-3	TGTGCCAGCAGCCGGGGTACTAGCACAGATACGCAGTATTTT	CASSRGTSTDTQYF
-	TRBV19	-	TRBJ1-4	TGTGCCAGTAGGGCCCTGACACCGGTTGCAACTAATGAAAAACTGTTTTTT	CASRALTPVATNEKLFF